This is a list of T cell receptor beta chains from one sample in a study of technical replicates of blood from a handful of donors. TCRdb keeps only in-frame clones here, not all; method: immunoSEQ multiplex PCR. The top ten hold around 0.25% of the sample, which has roughly 85,000 clones, roughly 94% seen once. Specimen: T cells isolated from PBMCs. The receptors were sampled from a human donor in good health. Each CDR3 is given with its conserved first and last residue.

TRBV19	TRBJ2-7	CASSIGTSGGEQYF
TRBV7-9	TRBJ1-2	CASSLVTTNYGYTF
TRBV5-6	TRBJ2-2	CASSFSGSVNTGELFF
TRBV5-1	TRBJ2-2	CASSLGSGRLSTTTGELFF
TRBV5-4	TRBJ1-2	CASSFRDRNYGYTF
TRBV5-1	TRBJ1-1	CASSLGQGGLGTEAFF
TRBV5-7	TRBJ2-1	CASSYVTTQDNEQFF
TRBV4-2	TRBJ2-3	CASSLNVGMTAGDTQYF
TRBV10-2	TRBJ2-1	CASMNRDLGPEQFF
TRBV30	TRBJ2-7	CAWSRFGTSGGSYEQYF
TRBV7-8	TRBJ2-7	CASSRGWEGTYEQYF
TRBV19	TRBJ1-2	CASSPGTGGFNGYTF
TRBV14	TRBJ2-1	CASSPEGLAGFYNEQFF
TRBV30	TRBJ2-1	CAWSGAVPNEQFF
TRBV11-3	TRBJ2-3	CASSLKTSGTGTDTQYF